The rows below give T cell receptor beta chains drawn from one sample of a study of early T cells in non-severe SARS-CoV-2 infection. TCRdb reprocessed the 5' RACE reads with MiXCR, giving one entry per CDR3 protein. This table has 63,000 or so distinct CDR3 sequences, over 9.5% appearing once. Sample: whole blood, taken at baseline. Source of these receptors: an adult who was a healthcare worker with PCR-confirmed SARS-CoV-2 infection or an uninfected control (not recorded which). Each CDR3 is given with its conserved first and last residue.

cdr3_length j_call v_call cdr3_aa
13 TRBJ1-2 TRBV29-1 CSVAKPGGYGYTF
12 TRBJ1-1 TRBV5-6 CASSLGDTEAFF
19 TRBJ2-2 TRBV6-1 CASSFYHGLAGGNTGELFF
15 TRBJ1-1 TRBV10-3 CAISQPNRGRSEAFF
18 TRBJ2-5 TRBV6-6 CASSRTTGLAGLQETQYF
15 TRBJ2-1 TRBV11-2 CASSPIQAPYNEQFF
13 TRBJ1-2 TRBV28 CASRGTFNYGYTF
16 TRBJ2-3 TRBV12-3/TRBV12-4 CASSPAREFYTDTQYF
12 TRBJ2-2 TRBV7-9 CASSLLSGELFF
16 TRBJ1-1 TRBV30 CAWSHPAKIGNTEAFF
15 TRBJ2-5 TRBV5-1 CASSLVAGSQETQYF
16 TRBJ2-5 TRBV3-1 CASSPSGLAGKETQYF
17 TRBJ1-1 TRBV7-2 CASSLLDRGLLNTEAFF
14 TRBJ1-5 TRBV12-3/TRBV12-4 CASGRAGSNQPQHF
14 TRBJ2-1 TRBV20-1 CSARASGGASMQFF
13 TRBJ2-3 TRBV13 CASSLGLTDTQYF
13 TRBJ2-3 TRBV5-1 CASSLDRTDTQYF
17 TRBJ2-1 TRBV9 CASSPQLAGDSYNEQFF
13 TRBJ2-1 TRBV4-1 CASSQALRTPTLF
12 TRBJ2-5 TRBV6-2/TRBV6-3 CASREATASQYF
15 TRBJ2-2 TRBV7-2 CASSPGGGRAGELFF
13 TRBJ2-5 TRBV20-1 CSARGSLQETQYF
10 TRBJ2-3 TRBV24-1 CGGYTDTQYF
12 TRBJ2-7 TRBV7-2 CASSYGQYEQYF
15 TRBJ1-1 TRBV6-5 CASRPSLDRITEAFF
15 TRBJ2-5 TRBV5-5 CASSGGRRREETQYF
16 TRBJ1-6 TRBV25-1 CASSQETGVNNSPLHF
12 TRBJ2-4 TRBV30 CAWAGDKNIQYF
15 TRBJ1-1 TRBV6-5 CASRRRDRGAIEAFF
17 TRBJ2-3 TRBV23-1 CASSQTPRRDRADTQYF
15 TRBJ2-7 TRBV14 CASSLSGLAPYEQYF
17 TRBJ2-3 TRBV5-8 CASSLAIVTDTRNTQYF
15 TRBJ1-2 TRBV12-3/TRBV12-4 CASSPRRRPTYGYTF
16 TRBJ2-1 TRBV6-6 CASSYSFGASYNEQFF
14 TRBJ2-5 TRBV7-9 CASSLVGTRETQYF
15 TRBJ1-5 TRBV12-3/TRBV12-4 CASSLVGGSNQPQHF
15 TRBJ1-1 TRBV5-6 CASSLAAGGNTEAFF
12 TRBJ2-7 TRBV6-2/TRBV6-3 CASGMRSYEQYF
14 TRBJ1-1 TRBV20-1 CSVWGSSANTEAFF
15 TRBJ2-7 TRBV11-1 CASSVIGQGVYEQYF
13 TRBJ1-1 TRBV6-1 CASSAEFNTEAFF
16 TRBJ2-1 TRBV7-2 CASSPLGTSGRHEQFF
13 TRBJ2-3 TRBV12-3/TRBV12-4 CASSTGDTDTQYF
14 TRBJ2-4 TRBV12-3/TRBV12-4 CASTRTGMGGIQYF
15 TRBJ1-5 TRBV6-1 CASSETGTSIIPQHF
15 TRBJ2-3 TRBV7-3 CASSLGRGGGYTQYF
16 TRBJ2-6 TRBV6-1 CASRRLSPPGANVLTF
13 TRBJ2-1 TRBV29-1 CSALGGPSNEQFF
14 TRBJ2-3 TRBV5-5 CASSQSDRLDTQYF
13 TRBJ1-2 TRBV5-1 CASSLEGNYGYTF
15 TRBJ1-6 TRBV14 CASSLRDTLRTPLHF
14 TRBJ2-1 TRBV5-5 CASSWKAQGDEQFF
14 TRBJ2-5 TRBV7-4 CASSGTGCGETQYF